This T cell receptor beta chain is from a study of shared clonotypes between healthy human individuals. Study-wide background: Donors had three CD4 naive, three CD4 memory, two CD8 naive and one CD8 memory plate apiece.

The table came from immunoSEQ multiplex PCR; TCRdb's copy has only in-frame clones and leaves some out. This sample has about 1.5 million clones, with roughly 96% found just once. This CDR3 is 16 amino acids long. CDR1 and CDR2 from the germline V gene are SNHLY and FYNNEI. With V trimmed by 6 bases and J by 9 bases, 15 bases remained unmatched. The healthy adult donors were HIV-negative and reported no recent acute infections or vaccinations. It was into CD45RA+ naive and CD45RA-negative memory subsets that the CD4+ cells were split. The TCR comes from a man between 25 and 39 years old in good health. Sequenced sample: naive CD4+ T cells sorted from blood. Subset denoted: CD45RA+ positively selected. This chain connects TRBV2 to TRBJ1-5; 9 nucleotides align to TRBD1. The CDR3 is CASRKGAGQGIPPQHF. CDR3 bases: TGTGCCAGCAGGAAGGGGGCGGGACAGGGAATACCGCCCCAGCATTTT.